The clone carrying this T cell receptor beta chain was counted between two and nine times. The antigen is unknown. This entry comes from a study of response to subunit inactivated influenza vaccine. CDR1 is SEHNR, CDR2 FQNEAQ, per germline (reference sequence). V lost 4 bases and J lost 2; bases outside the gene matches: 10. CDR3 length: 17 amino acids. One entry per CDR3 protein, called by TCRdb with MiXCR from the RT-PCR reads. This table has approximately 700,000 distinct CDR3 sequences, about 15% appearing once. Broader study findings: T cells newly recruited by each seasonal influenza vaccination are few, the authors suggested.

The receptor's source is a man over 45 who received an inactivated influenza vaccine. The sample here was PBMCs from blood, taken 14 to 15 days before vaccination. The gene calls are TRBV7-9 and TRBJ2-2, with TRBD2 identical over 7 bases. CDR3 in amino acids: CASSSGGLTPNTGELFF. The DNA for the CDR3 is TGTGCCAGCAGCTCCGGGGGACTAACCCCAAACACCGGGGAGCTGTTTTTT.